This is a list of T cell receptor beta chains from one sample in a study of OX40 agonist ivuxolimab in advanced cancers. This table comes from immunoSEQ multiplex PCR, and its TCRdb copy is limited to in-frame clones, with some not included. Here the sample spans under 75,000 clones, 80% to 95% being singletons. The sample in question was CD4+ or CD8+ T cells sorted from blood, obtained in a trial of the OX40 agonist ivuxolimab. The receptors were gathered from an adult with an advanced solid tumor such as melanoma, head and neck, liver or kidney cancer. CDR3s include the opening cysteine and the closing phenylalanine or tryptophan. D genes are given only for firm matches.

j_gene,d_gene,len,v_gene,CDR3aa
TRBJ2-2,TRBD2,15,TRBV7-8,CASSLQPTSAGELFF
TRBJ1-1,.,15,TRBV11-1,CASSLEAGANTEAFF
TRBJ2-7,TRBD1,14,TRBV11-2,CASSTGTGYYEQYF
TRBJ2-7,TRBD1,15,TRBV19,CASSIAGTGSYEQYF
TRBJ2-3,TRBD2,14,TRBV11-2,CASGNGGAADTQYF
TRBJ2-7,.,16,TRBV9,CASSVGGDFLSYEQYF
TRBJ2-7,.,12,TRBV29-1,CSVEGSSYEQYF
TRBJ2-5,.,14,TRBV7-9,CASSLVQGSETQYF
TRBJ2-1,TRBD2,13,TRBV27,CASSLGTSGEQFF
TRBJ1-2,.,12,TRBV7-9,CASSLAPDGYTF
TRBJ2-1,TRBD2,20,TRBV4-2,CASSQDALPLAGTAYNEQFF
TRBJ1-6,.,14,TRBV5-6,CASSVAGDNSPLHF
TRBJ1-1,.,16,TRBV7-2,CASSLDGVGGNTEAFF
TRBJ2-3,TRBD2,16,TRBV9,CASSVRLAGGPDTQYF
TRBJ2-1,TRBD1,13,TRBV27,CASRPDRDNEQFF
TRBJ2-1,.,13,TRBV19,CASTLQGDNEQFF
TRBJ1-5,TRBD1,15,TRBV19,CASSRGQDSNQPQHF
TRBJ2-1,TRBD2,19,TRBV7-9,CASSPNIAGDGSSYNEQFF
TRBJ2-4,.,15,TRBV19,CASSIDQGLGDIQYF
TRBJ1-1,.,15,TRBV11-2,CASSLEGLMNTEAFF
TRBJ2-4,.,16,TRBV9,CASSVVLRLAKNIQYF
TRBJ2-1,.,14,TRBV5-6,CASSLVYGAGGQFF
TRBJ1-5,.,15,TRBV28,CASSFPGGSNQPQHF
TRBJ1-5,.,17,TRBV19,CASSTTEGRTVGQPQHF
TRBJ2-6,.,18,TRBV7-6,CASSLSRVGSSGANVLTF
TRBJ2-3,.,14,TRBV27,CASSPLANTDTQYF
TRBJ1-3,.,12,TRBV6-5,CASGTSGNTIYF
TRBJ1-4,.,17,TRBV7-9,CASSLDPRGPFNEKLFF
TRBJ1-1,.,18,TRBV21-1,CASSNLSGGRSMNTEAFF
TRBJ1-1,.,13,TRBV5-4,CASSLFVGPEAFF
TRBJ1-2,.,12,TRBV14,CASSQGTYGYTF
TRBJ2-2,.,14,TRBV7-6,CASSSDSFTGELFF
TRBJ2-7,.,13,TRBV30,CAWSVLDSYEQYF
TRBJ2-7,.,15,TRBV9,CASSPRQGLPYEQYF
TRBJ2-7,.,14,TRBV19,CASSMGGSPYEQYF
TRBJ2-5,.,13,TRBV4-3,CASSQDWGKTQYF
TRBJ1-1,.,12,TRBV5-1,CASSFFGTEAFF
TRBJ2-5,.,13,TRBV14,CASSQWRSGTQYF
TRBJ2-7,.,12,TRBV7-2,CASSFWGDEQYF
TRBJ2-3,TRBD2,15,TRBV4-1,CASSRMTSGGDTQYF
TRBJ2-2,.,16,TRBV29-1,CSVEFRDHGGPGELFF
TRBJ1-2,.,14,TRBV4-3,CASSQDSHNYGYTF
TRBJ2-3,.,11,TRBV23-1,CASRRTDTQYF
TRBJ2-1,TRBD2,14,TRBV19,CASNLAGAYNEQFF
TRBJ2-7,.,14,TRBV9,CASSAVDFSLEQYF
TRBJ2-1,TRBD2,17,TRBV4-1,CASSQASLAGGPLEQFF
TRBJ2-7,.,14,TRBV5-1,CASSFIGRDYEQYF
TRBJ2-7,TRBD1,16,TRBV5-1,CASSLGQGVVSYEQYF